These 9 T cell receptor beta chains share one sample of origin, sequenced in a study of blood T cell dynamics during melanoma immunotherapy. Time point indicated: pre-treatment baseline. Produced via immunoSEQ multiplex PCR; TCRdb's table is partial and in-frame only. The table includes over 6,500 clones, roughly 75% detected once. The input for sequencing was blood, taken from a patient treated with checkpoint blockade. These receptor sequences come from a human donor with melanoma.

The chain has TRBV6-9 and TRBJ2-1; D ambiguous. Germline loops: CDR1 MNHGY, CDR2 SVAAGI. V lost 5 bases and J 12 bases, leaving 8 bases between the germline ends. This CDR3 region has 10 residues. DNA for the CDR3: TGTGCCAGCAGTCGCCTGGGGCAGTTCTTC. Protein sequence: CASSRLGQFF.

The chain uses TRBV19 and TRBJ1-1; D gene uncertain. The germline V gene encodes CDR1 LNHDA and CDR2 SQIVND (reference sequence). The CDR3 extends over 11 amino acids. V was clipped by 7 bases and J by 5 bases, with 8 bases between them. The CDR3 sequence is CASKRGTEAFF. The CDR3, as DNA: TGTGCCAGTAAGAGAGGGACTGAAGCTTTCTTT.

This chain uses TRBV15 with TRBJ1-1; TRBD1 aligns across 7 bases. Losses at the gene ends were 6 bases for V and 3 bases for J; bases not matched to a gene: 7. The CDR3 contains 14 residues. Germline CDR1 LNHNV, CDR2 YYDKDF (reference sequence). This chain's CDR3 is CATSTEGADTEAFF. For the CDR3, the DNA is TGTGCCACCAGTACCGAGGGGGCCGACACTGAAGCTTTCTTT.

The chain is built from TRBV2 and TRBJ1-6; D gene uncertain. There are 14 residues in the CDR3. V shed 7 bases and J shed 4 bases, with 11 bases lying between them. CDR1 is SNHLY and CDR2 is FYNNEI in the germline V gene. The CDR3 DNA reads TGTGCCAGCAAGCGGCTGCTTTATAATTCACCCCTCCACTTT. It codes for CASKRLLYNSPLHF.

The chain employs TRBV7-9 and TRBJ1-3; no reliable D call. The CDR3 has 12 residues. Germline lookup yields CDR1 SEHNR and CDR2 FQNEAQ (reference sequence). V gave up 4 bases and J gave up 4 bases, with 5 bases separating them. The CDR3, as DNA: TGTGCCAGCAGCTCAACAGGAAACACCATATATTTT. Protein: CASSSTGNTIYF.

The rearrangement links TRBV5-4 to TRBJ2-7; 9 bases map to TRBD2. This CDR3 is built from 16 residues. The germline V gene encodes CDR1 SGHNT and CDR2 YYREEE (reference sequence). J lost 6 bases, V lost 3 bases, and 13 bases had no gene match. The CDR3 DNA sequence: TGTGCCAGCAGCTCCGGAGTGGCGGGAGGGCCTGCCGAGCAGTACTTC. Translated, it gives CASSSGVAGGPAEQYF. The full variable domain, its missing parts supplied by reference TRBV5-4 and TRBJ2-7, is ETGVTQSPTHLIKTRGQQVTLRCSSQSGHNTVSWYQQALGQGPQFIFQYYREEENGRGNFPPRFSGLQFPNYSSELNVNALELDDSALYLCASSSGVAGGPAEQYFGPGTRLTVT.

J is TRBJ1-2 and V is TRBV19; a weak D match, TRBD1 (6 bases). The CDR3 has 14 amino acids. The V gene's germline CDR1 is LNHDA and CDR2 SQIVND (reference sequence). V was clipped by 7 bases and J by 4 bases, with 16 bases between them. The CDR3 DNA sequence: TGTGCCAGTACTCCCACAGGGTGGGGCTATGGCTACACCTTC. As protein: CASTPTGWGYGYTF.

The DNA for the CDR3 is TGTGCCAGCAGTTACTCGAAGTCAGGGGCGGGTGGCTACACCTTC. Translation gives CASSYSKSGAGGYTF. The chain has TRBV6-6 and TRBJ1-2, with D possibly TRBD1 on 6 matching bases. CDR1 is MNHNY and CDR2 is SVGAGI in the germline V gene (reference sequence). This CDR3 contains 15 residues. The V gene lost 0 bases and the J gene lost 7 bases, with 15 bases spanning the gap.

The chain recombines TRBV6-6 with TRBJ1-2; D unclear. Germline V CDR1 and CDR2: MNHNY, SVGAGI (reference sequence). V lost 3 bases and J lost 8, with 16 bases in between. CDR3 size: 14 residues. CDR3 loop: CASSYMGTPMGYTF. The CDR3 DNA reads TGTGCCAGCAGTTATATGGGCACCCCCATGGGCTACACCTTC.